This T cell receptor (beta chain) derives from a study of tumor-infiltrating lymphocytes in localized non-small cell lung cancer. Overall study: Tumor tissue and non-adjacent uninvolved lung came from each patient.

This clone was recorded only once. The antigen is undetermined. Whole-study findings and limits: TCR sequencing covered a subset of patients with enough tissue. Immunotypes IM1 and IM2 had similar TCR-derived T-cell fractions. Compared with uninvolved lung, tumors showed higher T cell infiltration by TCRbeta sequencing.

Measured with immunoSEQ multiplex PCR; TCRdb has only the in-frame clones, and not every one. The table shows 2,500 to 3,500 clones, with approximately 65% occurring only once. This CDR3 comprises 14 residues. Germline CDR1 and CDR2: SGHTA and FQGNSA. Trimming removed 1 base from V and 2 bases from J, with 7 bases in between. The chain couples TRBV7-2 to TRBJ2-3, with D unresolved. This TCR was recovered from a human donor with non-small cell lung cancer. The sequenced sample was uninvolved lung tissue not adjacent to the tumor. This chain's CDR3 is CASSLEYATDTQYF. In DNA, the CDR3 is TGTGCCAGCAGCTTAGAATACGCCACAGATACGCAGTATTTT. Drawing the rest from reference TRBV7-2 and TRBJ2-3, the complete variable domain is GAGVSQSPSNKVTEKGKDVELRCDPISGHTALYWYRQSLGQGLEFLIYFQGNSAPDKSGLPSDRFSAERTGGSVSTLTIQRTQQEDSAVYLCASSLEYATDTQYFGPGTRLTVL.